Described below is a single T cell receptor beta chain sequence and its context. Recovered participants had two consecutive negative NP/OP PCR tests, healthcare professional clearance, or symptom resolution. The data are from a study of blood T cell repertoires in COVID-19. The overall study: The United States, Italy and Spain supplied acute and convalescent COVID-19 samples. The analysed material was cDNA or gDNA that came from T cells, B-cell-depleted T cells, or PBMCs.

In the source study's methods: Reference gene primer amplification in the assay estimated nucleated cell counts. This table comes from immunoSEQ multiplex PCR, and its TCRdb copy is limited to in-frame clones, with some not included. V and J calls and clone size are copied from that table; D and trimming were computed from the DNA. This sample has about 280,000 clones; 85% occur once, and the top ten carry 2% to 3%. Germline V gene lookup returns CDR1 LGHDT and CDR2 YNNKEL (reference sequence). Trimming shortened V by 4 bases and J by 0 bases, and 10 bases separated the two germline ends. The CDR3 has 15 amino acids.

Sequencing input: PBMCs or T cells enriched from blood (not recorded which). This TCR came from a woman aged 45-60 years who had recovered from COVID-19. The chain uses TRBV3-1 (or the pseudogene TRBV3-2) and TRBJ2-1; no definite D call. CDR3 in amino acids: CASSLLSTSYNEQFF. In nucleotides, the CDR3 is TGTGCCAGCAGCCTGCTAAGCACCTCCTACAATGAGCAGTTCTTC.